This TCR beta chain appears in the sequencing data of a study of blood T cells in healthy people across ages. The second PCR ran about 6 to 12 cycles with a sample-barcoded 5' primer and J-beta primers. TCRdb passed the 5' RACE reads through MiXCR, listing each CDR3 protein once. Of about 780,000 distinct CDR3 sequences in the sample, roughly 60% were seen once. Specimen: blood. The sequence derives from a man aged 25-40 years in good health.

CDR3 bases: TGTGCCAGCAGACGATTACAGGGGATCACAGATACGCAGTATTTT. Its protein product is CASRRLQGITDTQYF. The rearrangement joins TRBV6-4 to TRBJ2-3; TRBD1 matches at 7 bases. The CDR3 totals 15 residues. J lost 2 bases, V lost 6 bases, and 8 bases had no gene match. Germline V gives CDR1 MRHNA, CDR2 SNTAGT.